Shown below are 25 T cell receptor beta chains from a single sample sequenced in a study of shared clonotypes between healthy human individuals. Assay used: immunoSEQ multiplex PCR; TCRdb lists only in-frame clones, some missing. The sample records over a million clones, over 95% being singletons. The material sequenced was naive CD4+ T cells sorted from blood. Subset denoted: CD45RA+ positively selected. These receptors originate from a young man in good health.

This clone appeared a single time. This chain joins TRBV11-3 and TRBJ2-2; D remains ambiguous. This CDR3 comprises 16 residues. Per germline, CDR1 SGHNT and CDR2 YENEEA. Between the trimmed V and J ends, which lost 5 bases and 7 bases, there was a span of 20 bases. The CDR3 DNA reads as TGTGCCAGCAGCAGACACCCCCGGGTAGCCGACGGGGAGCTGTTTTTT. Protein sequence: CASSRHPRVADGELFF.

This rearrangement joins TRBV5-4 to TRBJ2-1; 8 bases align to TRBD2. The V gene end was trimmed by 2 bases and the J gene end by 4 bases; junction bases not matched to a gene: 8. CDR3 length equals 16 residues. CDR1 SGHNT and CDR2 YYREEE come from the germline V gene (reference sequence). The CDR3 spells CASSFLGGRIYNEQFF. CDR3 sequence (DNA): TGTGCCAGCAGCTTCCTGGGCGGGAGGATTTACAATGAGCAGTTCTTC.

This clone showed up just once. Other DNA sequences in this sample translate to the same CDR3. The rearrangement links TRBV10-3 to TRBJ2-7, with 7 bases identical to TRBD1. This CDR3 has 13 amino acids. Trimming cost V 3 bases and J 4 bases; bases outside gene matches: 3. Germline CDR1 and CDR2: ENHRY and SYGVKD. Written as DNA, the CDR3 is TGTGCCATCAGTGATTTACAGGGGTACGAGCAGTACTTC. Protein: CAISDLQGYEQYF.

This clone has a single count. The chain is built from TRBV4-1 and TRBJ2-1; D not resolved. CDR1 and CDR2 (germline): MGHRA, YSYEKL. V lost 4 bases and J 3 bases, leaving 7 bases between the germline ends. CDR3 length equals 13 residues. The chain's CDR3 is CASSLHFYNEQFF. As DNA, the CDR3 is TGCGCCAGCAGCCTTCACTTCTACAATGAGCAGTTCTTC.

The V and J genes are TRBV4-3 and TRBJ2-7, with 7 bases aligning to TRBD1. J was trimmed by 1 base and V by 4 bases; bases with no gene match: 10. This CDR3 has 16 residues. CDR1 is LGHNA and CDR2 is YSLEER in the germline V gene. CDR3 bases: TGCGCCAGCAGCCCCGGGACAGCGATCCCTTCCTACGAGCAGTACTTC. This gives the protein CASSPGTAIPSYEQYF.

The chain joins TRBV7-8 to TRBJ2-7, with D perhaps matching TRBD1 or TRBD2 (6 bases each). Germline CDR1 reads SGHVS; CDR2 reads FQNEAQ. The V gene lost 3 bases and the J gene lost 5 bases, with 11 bases spanning the gap. CDR3 size: 13 residues. In DNA form, the CDR3 reads TGTGCCAGCAGCTTCGGAGGGGGTAACGAGCAGTACTTC. This sequence encodes CASSFGGGNEQYF.

The chain links TRBV2 to TRBJ2-5; the match to TRBD1 covers 12 bases. The trim removed 6 bases at V and 5 bases at J, leaving 4 bases unmatched. Germline V gene data show CDR1 as SNHLY and CDR2 as FYNNEI. CDR3 size: 14 residues. The CDR3 bases are TGTGCCAGCAGAGGGGACAGGGGGCGGGAGACCCAGTACTTC. Its translation is CASRGDRGRETQYF.

The gene calls are TRBV25-1 and TRBJ2-1, with 8 bases matching TRBD2. The CDR3 has 15 amino acids. The trim removed 3 bases at V and 6 bases at J, leaving 7 bases unmatched. Germline V gene data show CDR1 as MGHDK and CDR2 as SYGVNS. The CDR3 DNA follows: TGTGCCAGCAGTGACCCCGGGAGCGGGGGCAATGAGCAGTTCTTC. Protein product: CASSDPGSGGNEQFF.

The chain combines TRBV5-1 with TRBJ1-1, with D unclear. Trimming left V 1 base short and J 2 bases short, with 12 bases between. Looked up from germline, CDR1 is SGHRS and CDR2 is YFSETQ. The CDR3 is 15 residues long. The CDR3 reads CASSLNAATNTEAFF. The CDR3 region has the DNA TGCGCCAGCAGCTTGAATGCAGCAACCAACACTGAAGCTTTCTTT. The full variable domain, rest sourced from reference TRBV5-1 and TRBJ1-1, is KAGVTQTPRYLIKTRGQQVTLSCSPISGHRSVSWYQQTPGQGLQFLFEYFSETQRNKGNFPGRFSGRQFSNSRSEMNVSTLELGDSALYLCASSLNAATNTEAFFGQGTRLTVV.

The J gene is TRBJ1-5, the V gene TRBV5-6; a weak D match, TRBD1 (6 bases). This CDR3 is built from 15 residues. V was shortened by 2 bases and J by 1 base, with 10 bases between the two germline ends. CDR1 is SGHDT and CDR2 is YYEEEE in the germline V gene. The CDR3 nucleotides are TGTGCCAGCAGCTTAGGGGGACACAGCAATCAGCCCCAGCATTTT. Amino acids: CASSLGGHSNQPQHF.

The chain recombines TRBV6-5 with TRBJ1-2; D is possibly TRBD1 (6 bases). CDR1 MNHEY and CDR2 SVGAGI come from the germline V gene. The CDR3 length is 13 residues. Trimming took off 8 bases at V and 4 bases at J, with 14 bases between the two ends. In DNA, the CDR3 is TGTGCCAGCTCCCCAGAGGGGGTCTATGGCTACACCTTC. It translates to CASSPEGVYGYTF.

This sequence joins TRBV19 and TRBJ1-2; TRBD1 is a possible D gene (6 bases). CDR1 and CDR2 (germline): LNHDA, SQIVND (reference sequence). The CDR3 runs to 14 residues. Trimming took 3 bases from V and 7 from J, leaving 15 bases between them. The CDR3 is CASSMWSGVIGYTF. The CDR3 bases are TGTGCCAGTAGTATGTGGTCAGGGGTAATTGGCTACACCTTC.

The chain carries TRBV2 and TRBJ2-5, with 7 positions matching TRBD1. Germline CDR1 SNHLY, CDR2 FYNNEI. Trimming cost V 2 bases and J 7 bases; bases outside gene matches: 10. The CDR3 consists of 15 residues. For the CDR3, the DNA is TGTGCCAGCAGTGAAACAGGGGTGACGACGGGGACCCAGTACTTC. Translating it yields CASSETGVTTGTQYF.

The rearrangement joins TRBV7-6 to TRBJ2-7; D uncertain. From germline, CDR1 is SGHVS and CDR2 FNYEAQ. V shed 1 base and J shed 3 bases, with 13 bases lying between them. CDR3 length: 15 amino acids. In DNA, the CDR3 is TGTGCCAGCAGCTTAGGCCCCGGACCCTTCTACGAGCAGTACTTC. This sequence encodes CASSLGPGPFYEQYF.

The gene calls are TRBV7-2 and TRBJ1-3; a possible D gene is TRBD1 (5 bases). The germline CDR1 and CDR2 sequences are SGHTA and FQGNSA. Trimming removed 6 bases at V and 0 bases at J, with 9 bases between. The CDR3 length is 14 residues. CDR3 sequence (DNA): TGTGCCAGCAGGCAGGGATACTCTGGAAACACCATATATTTT. It codes for CASRQGYSGNTIYF.

This clone has a single count. The rearrangement joins TRBV25-1 to TRBJ2-3, with TRBD2 matching 13 bases. Germline assignment: CDR1 MGHDK and CDR2 SYGVNS. V was clipped by 1 base and J by 3 bases; unmatched bases: 7. The CDR3 covers 18 residues. CDR3 loop: CASSEFRAGLAGTDTQYF. The CDR3, as DNA: TGTGCCAGCAGTGAATTTCGGGCGGGACTAGCGGGAACAGATACGCAGTATTTT.

The chain couples TRBV5-1 to TRBJ2-5; 11 bases are shared with TRBD1. Trimming at V came to 0 bases and at J to 5 bases, leaving 6 bases not matched to a gene. Per the germline V gene, CDR1 is SGHRS and CDR2 is YFSETQ. The CDR3 loop spans 16 amino acids. The CDR3 DNA reads TGCGCCAGCAGCTTGGATTGGACAGGGGGCGTTGAGACCCAGTACTTC. Its translation: CASSLDWTGGVETQYF.

The chain employs TRBV27 and TRBJ2-7; 9 bases map to TRBD1. CDR3 length: 16 residues. CDR1 MNHEY and CDR2 SMNVEV come from the germline V gene (reference sequence). V was clipped by 5 bases and J by 3 bases; unmatched bases: 11. The CDR3 sequence: CASSPRGQGGFYEQYF. DNA for the CDR3: TGTGCCAGCAGTCCGAGGGGACAGGGCGGTTTCTACGAGCAGTACTTC.

This chain uses TRBV10-2 with TRBJ1-5; D uncertain. V lost 10 bases and J 2 bases, leaving 6 bases between the germline ends. Germline values: CDR1 WSHSY, CDR2 SAAADI. The CDR3 is made up of 11 amino acids. DNA of the CDR3: TGCGCCACCAAAGGCAATCAGCCCCAGCATTTT. Protein: CATKGNQPQHF.

This chain uses TRBV6-1 with TRBJ2-5; tentatively, D is TRBD2 (5 bases). V was cut by 11 bases and J by 1 base, with 17 bases left in between. This CDR3 spans 14 amino acids. Germline CDR1 reads MNHNS; CDR2 reads SASEGT. CDR3 DNA sequence: TGTGCCTGCGCCGTTGGAGGAGTCCAAGAGACCCAGTACTTC. It encodes CACAVGGVQETQYF.

The J gene is TRBJ2-3, the V gene TRBV7-3; D may be TRBD1 (5 bases). Trimming stripped 5 bases from V and 8 bases from J, with 11 bases between. The CDR3 sequence is 12 residues long. The germline gives CDR1 SGHTA, CDR2 FQGTGA. The CDR3 here is CASSPQGGTQYF. CDR3 bases: TGTGCCAGCAGCCCCCAGGGCGGTACGCAGTATTTT.

V usage is TRBV15 and J usage is TRBJ1-2, with D maybe TRBD1 (6 bases). The V gene's germline CDR1 is LNHNV and CDR2 YYDKDF (reference sequence). Trimming removed 0 bases at V and 5 bases at J, with 16 bases between. This CDR3 region has 16 residues. The CDR3 DNA reads TGTGCCACCAGCAGAGATCATCGGACAGACCCATATGGCTACACCTTC. Its translation is CATSRDHRTDPYGYTF.

The chain is built from TRBV5-4 and TRBJ1-1, with TRBD1 matching over 9 bases. The CDR3 loop spans 18 amino acids. With 4 bases clipped from V and 0 bases from J, the junction kept 13 bases outside the gene matches. Germline V gene lookup returns CDR1 SGHNT and CDR2 YYREEE (reference sequence). The CDR3 region has the DNA TGTGCCAGCAGCCCGAACAGGGGGCGTGGATCCCTGAACACTGAAGCTTTCTTT. Residues: CASSPNRGRGSLNTEAFF.

This sequence joins TRBV7-2 and TRBJ2-7; a possible D gene is TRBD2 (5 bases). V was clipped by 2 bases and J by 0 bases, with 20 bases between them. This CDR3 has 18 residues. Germline CDR1 SGHTA, CDR2 FQGNSA. The CDR3 spells CASSLRTLALRSSYEQYF. DNA for the CDR3: TGTGCCAGCAGCTTACGGACTCTTGCGTTGAGGAGCTCCTACGAGCAGTACTTC.

The chain carries TRBV7-8 and TRBJ2-5, with TRBD1 matching 11 bases. V shed 5 bases and J 5 bases; nucleotides not matched to a gene: 7. Germline V gives CDR1 SGHVS, CDR2 FQNEAQ. CDR3 length: 15 amino acids. The chain's CDR3 is CASSRGQGVPETQYF. The DNA of the CDR3 is TGTGCCAGCAGCCGGGGACAGGGGGTTCCGGAGACCCAGTACTTC. Variable domain in full (rest from reference TRBV7-8 and TRBJ2-5): GAGVSQSPRYKVAKRGQDVALRCDPISGHVSLFWYQQALGQGPEFLTYFQNEAQLDKSGLPSDRFFAERPEGSVSTLKIQRTQQEDSAVYLCASSRGQGVPETQYFGPGTRLLVL.